This T cell receptor (beta chain) was retrieved from a study of Tregs in tolerant kidney transplant recipients. On the study more broadly: The nonmyeloablative bone marrow transplants came from related graft donors, with transient mixed chimerism. Overall study findings and caveats: Changing PCR primers prevented nucleotide comparison between some patients' samples. No direct test of biological reproducibility was done here.

Unstimulated regulatory T cells (CD4+CD25+CD127-), CD4+CD25- non-regulatory cells, CD4 and CD8 cells were FACS-sorted from thawed PBMCs. This clone showed up just once. Antigen unknown. This CDR3 is built from 18 residues. Looked up from germline, CDR1 is SGHRS and CDR2 is YFSETQ. V was clipped by 4 bases and J by 2 bases; unmatched bases: 10. Clones were sequenced by immunoSEQ multiplex PCR, and TCRdb holds only the in-frame ones, with some missing. The sample holds 98,000 or so clones, 90% seen once. J is TRBJ2-6 and V is TRBV5-1; 9 nucleotides align to TRBD2. This TCR was sampled from a human donor who received a combined kidney and bone marrow transplant. The source material was CD4+ T cells from blood, sampled before the transplant. The CDR3 protein is CASSRGGTSTPGANVLTF. CDR3 in DNA: TGCGCCAGCAGCAGGGGTGGGACTAGCACCCCTGGGGCCAACGTCCTGACTTTC.